This T cell receptor beta chain was observed in a study of blood T cells in healthy people across ages. The germline V gene has CDR1 SNHLY and CDR2 FYNNEI. Trimming stripped 4 bases from V and 3 bases from J, with 7 bases between. The CDR3 loop spans 12 amino acids. Russia was home to the donors, healthy Caucasian individuals aged about 6 to 100. This clonotype was seen many times. Primers used in a second PCR of roughly 6 to 12 cycles were a sample-barcoded 5' primer and a J-beta primer mix. TCRdb re-called the 5' RACE reads through MiXCR, storing one row per CDR3 protein. The repertoire consists of hundreds of thousands of distinct CDR3 sequences, with 24% occurring once and the leading ten covering roughly 10%. These data also featured in a second study, about T cells of mothers and their children.

The sample taken for sequencing was blood. This receptor was identified in a boy aged 5-17 years in good health. The genes are TRBV2 and TRBJ2-7; D uncertain. The CDR3 reads CASSVSYYEQYF. The DNA for the CDR3 is TGTGCCAGCAGTGTCAGCTACTACGAGCAGTACTTC. The full variable domain, its missing parts supplied by reference TRBV2 and TRBJ2-7, is EPEVTQTPSHQVTQMGQEVILRCVPISNHLYFYWYRQILGQKVEFLVSFYNNEISEKSEIFDDQFSVERPDGSNFTLKIRSTKLEDSAMYFCASSVSYYEQYFGPGTRLTVT.